These 5 T cell receptor beta chains originate from one sample sequenced in a study of blood T cell repertoires in COVID-19. Libraries were prepared by immunoSEQ multiplex PCR; TCRdb keeps only in-frame clonotypes and omits some of them. The repertoire includes 80,000 to 95,000 clones, around 87% of them detected once, and about a sixth sits in the top ten. Specimen: peripheral blood. Receptors were obtained from a human donor in a cohort sampled during active COVID-19.

The chain links TRBV5-1 to TRBJ2-1; D possibly corresponds to TRBD2 (5 bases). V was clipped by 7 bases and J by 4 bases, with 15 bases between them. CDR1 and CDR2 (germline): SGHRS, YFSETQ. The CDR3 is 14 amino acids. DNA for the CDR3: TGCGCCAGCGGAGAACCGGGATCTTACAATGAGCAGTTCTTC. Translation gives CASGEPGSYNEQFF.

The V call is TRBV18, the J call TRBJ2-2; TRBD2 is a possible D gene (5 bases). V dropped 7 bases and J dropped 7 bases, with 10 bases sitting between them. This CDR3 comprises 12 residues. CDR1 KGHSH and CDR2 LQKENI come from the germline V gene. The CDR3 DNA reads as TGTGCCAGCTTGGAGGTTATCGGGGAGCTGTTTTTT. This translates into CASLEVIGELFF.

The rearrangement links TRBV19 to TRBJ1-1; TRBD1 matches at 8 bases. Per the germline V gene, CDR1 is LNHDA and CDR2 is SQIVND (reference sequence). This CDR3 is 15 amino acids long. V was pared by 5 bases and J by 6 bases, with 11 bases of the junction left unmatched. Written as DNA, the CDR3 is TGTGCCAGTAGTTCACCCTTTCTGGGACAGGCTGAAGCTTTCTTT. This gives the protein CASSSPFLGQAEAFF.

V usage is TRBV18 and J usage is TRBJ2-3; maybe TRBD1 (5 bases). This CDR3 region has 12 residues. V shed 3 bases and J shed 7 bases, with 8 bases lying between them. The V gene's germline CDR1 is KGHSH and CDR2 LQKENI. The CDR3 spells CASSPTENTQYF. The CDR3 nucleotides are TGTGCCAGCTCACCGACAGAGAATACGCAGTATTTT. The entire variable domain, with the rest obtained from reference TRBV18 and TRBJ2-3, is as follows: NAGVMQNPRHLVRRRGQEARLRCSPMKGHSHVYWYRQLPEEGLKFMVYLQKENIIDESGMPKERFSAEFPKEGPSILRIQQVVRGDSAAYFCASSPTENTQYFGPGTRLTVL.

This clone has a handful of counts. This chain connects TRBV7-8 to TRBJ2-1; D is unresolved. CDR1 and CDR2 (germline): SGHVS, FQNEAQ. The CDR3 runs to 15 residues. V dropped 2 bases and J dropped 7 bases, with 15 bases sitting between them. The CDR3 nucleotides read TGTGCCAGCAGCTTACTTTTCGCTTCTGAGAATGAGCAGTTCTTC. It encodes CASSLLFASENEQFF.